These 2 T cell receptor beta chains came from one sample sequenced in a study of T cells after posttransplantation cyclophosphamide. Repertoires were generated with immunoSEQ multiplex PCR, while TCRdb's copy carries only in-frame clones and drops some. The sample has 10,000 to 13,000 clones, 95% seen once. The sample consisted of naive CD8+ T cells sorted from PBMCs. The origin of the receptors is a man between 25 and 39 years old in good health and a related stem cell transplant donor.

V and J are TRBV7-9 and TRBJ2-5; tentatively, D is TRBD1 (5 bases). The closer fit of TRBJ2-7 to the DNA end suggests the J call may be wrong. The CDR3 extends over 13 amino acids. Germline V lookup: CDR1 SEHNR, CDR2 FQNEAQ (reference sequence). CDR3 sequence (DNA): TGTGCCAGCAGCTCAGGACACTCCTACGAGCAGTACTTC. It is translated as CASSSGHSYEQYF.

The CDR3 region has the DNA TGTGCCAGCAGCGTGGGAGACCGACCCTACAATGAGCAGTTCTTC. Residues: CASSVGDRPYNEQFF. The chain combines TRBV13 with TRBJ2-1, with D possibly TRBD2 on 5 matching bases. Germline assignment: CDR1 PRHDT and CDR2 FYEKMQ (reference sequence). This CDR3 is built from 15 residues. V gave up 5 bases and J gave up 2 bases, with 13 bases separating them.